A single sample is the source of the 20 T cell receptor beta chains below, sequenced in a study of T cells expressing NK-cell markers. TCRdb re-called the 5' RACE reads; one entry per CDR3 protein, DNA not given. The specimen's table records 150,000 to 170,000 distinct CDR3 sequences. Specimen: blood T cells: a sorted CD56 or NKG2C T cell subset, CD4+ or CD8+ T cells, or bulk PBMC T cells (not recorded which). The receptors come from a woman in her forties or fifties in good health.

This chain uses TRBV20-1 with TRBJ1-5; TCRdb outputs TRBD1, but without DNA this stays unchecked. The germline V gene has CDR1 DFQATT and CDR2 SNEGSKA (reference sequence). This CDR3 has 14 amino acids. This CDR3 is CSARIPGNNQPQHF.

The chain combines TRBV14 with TRBJ2-3; the TCRdb D gene call, TRBD2, has no DNA to confirm it. Germline V CDR1 and CDR2: SGHDN, FVKESK. The CDR3 is 18 residues long. CDR3: CASSQVEMTSGRDDTQYF.

The chain recombines TRBV6-5 with TRBJ2-7; the D gene TCRdb calls, TRBD1, cannot be checked with no DNA. This CDR3 contains 15 residues. Germline V gives CDR1 MNHEY, CDR2 SVGAGI. CDR3 sequence: CASSISPGTGVEQYF.

The V call is TRBV12-3 or TRBV12-4, the J call TRBJ2-3; TCRdb gives TRBD2 as the D gene, but with no DNA this cannot be confirmed. The CDR3 runs to 15 residues. CDR3 region: CASTPRTSGTDTQYF.

This rearrangement joins TRBV3-1 to TRBJ2-2; TCRdb gives TRBD2 as the D gene, but with no DNA this cannot be confirmed. The CDR3 length is 14 residues. CDR1 and CDR2 from the germline V gene are LGHDT and YNNKEL (reference sequence). The CDR3 loop is CASSRLENTGELFF.

This chain links TRBV5-4 with TRBJ2-1; TCRdb outputs TRBD1, but without DNA this stays unchecked. The germline gives CDR1 SGHNT, CDR2 YYREEE (reference sequence). There are 12 residues in the CDR3. This CDR3 is CASSPTVNEQFF.

The chain combines TRBV3-1 with TRBJ2-3. The CDR3 runs to 12 residues. Germline values: CDR1 LGHDT, CDR2 YNNKEL (reference sequence). The CDR3 here is CASSQALDTQYF.

The V gene is TRBV20-1, the J gene TRBJ1-2; TCRdb indicates TRBD1, and absent DNA this call remains unverified. This CDR3 spans 14 amino acids. Germline CDR1 reads DFQATT; CDR2 reads SNEGSKA (reference sequence). The CDR3 loop is CSARDQDRDYGYTF.

CDR3 in amino acids: CASSDGGEFPLSYTF. The chain has TRBV6-4 and TRBJ1-2. The CDR3 has 15 residues. Germline-derived CDR1 and CDR2 are MRHNA and SNTAGT.

CDR3: CASSFSLAGGPDIDIQYF. The rearrangement links TRBV12-3 or TRBV12-4 to TRBJ2-4; without DNA, the TCRdb call of TRBD2 cannot be checked. The CDR3 runs 18 residues.

V gene TRBV10-1 combines with J gene TRBJ2-5; the D call from TCRdb, TRBD2, cannot be confirmed without DNA. This CDR3 region has 14 residues. Germline values: CDR1 WNHNN, CDR2 SYGVQD (reference sequence). CDR3 protein: CASSSSGVQETQYF.

This chain connects TRBV27 to TRBJ2-7; lacking DNA, the TRBD1 call made by TCRdb goes unchecked. Germline V gene lookup returns CDR1 MNHEY and CDR2 SMNVEV (reference sequence). This CDR3 is 12 amino acids long. Here the CDR3 reads CASIGQDYEQYF.

The J gene is TRBJ1-1, the V gene TRBV18. This CDR3 contains 14 residues. Germline CDR1 reads KGHSH; CDR2 reads LQKENI. The CDR3 spells CASSPPVKNTEAFF.

The rearrangement joins TRBV7-8 to TRBJ2-1; the D gene TCRdb calls, TRBD2, cannot be checked with no DNA. The CDR3 loop spans 18 amino acids. Germline-derived CDR1 and CDR2 are SGHVS and FQNEAQ. The CDR3 region is CASRSTFASGGRNNEQFF.

The chain couples TRBV5-1 to TRBJ2-3; the TCRdb call, TRBD1, lacks DNA for checking. Germline CDR1 is SGHRS and CDR2 is YFSETQ. The CDR3 has 13 residues. CDR3 sequence: CASSPNPRGTQYF.

The chain couples TRBV20-1 to TRBJ2-3; TCRdb designates TRBD1, a call that cannot be tested without DNA. Germline-derived CDR1 and CDR2 are DFQATT and SNEGSKA (reference sequence). The CDR3 is made up of 13 amino acids. CDR3 region: CSATRGSGDTQYF.

This rearrangement joins TRBV6-5 to TRBJ1-1; there is no DNA to check the TCRdb D call of TRBD1. Germline loops: CDR1 MNHEY, CDR2 SVGAGI. The CDR3 is made up of 16 amino acids. The CDR3 protein is CASSLRDRGPNTEAFF.

The chain carries TRBV7-9 and TRBJ1-1; the D call from TCRdb, TRBD1, cannot be confirmed without DNA. Per germline, CDR1 SEHNR and CDR2 FQNEAQ (reference sequence). There are 14 residues in the CDR3. CDR3 sequence: CASSFPRDGTEAFF. The full variable domain, completed using reference TRBV7-9 and TRBJ1-1, is DTGVSQNPRHKITKRGQNVTFRCDPISEHNRLYWYRQTLGQGPEFLTYFQNEAQLEKSRLLSDRFSAERPKGSFSTLEIQRTEQGDSAMYLCASSFPRDGTEAFFGQGTRLTVV.

The chain joins TRBV19 to TRBJ2-6; the TCRdb D gene call, TRBD1, has no DNA to confirm it. The CDR3 runs 18 residues. Germline values: CDR1 LNHDA, CDR2 SQIVND (reference sequence). The CDR3 sequence is CASSIDGGSLSGANVLTF.

The chain links TRBV10-3 to TRBJ2-1. The CDR3 covers 13 residues. CDR1 is ENHRY, CDR2 SYGVKD, per germline. CDR3 region: CAISENSYNEQFF.